The 23 T cell receptor beta chains below all came from one sample that was sequenced in a study of CD8 T cells in ankylosing spondylitis. TCRdb re-analysed the 5' RACE reads in MiXCR, keeping a single row per CDR3 protein. This sample yields 200,000 or so distinct CDR3 sequences, of which 10% to 15% are seen a single time; 11% belongs to the top ten. The sample taken for sequencing was blood, either unsorted or a sorted T cell fraction (not recorded which). The receptors shown here come from a female donor with ankylosing spondylitis or in good health (not recorded which).

Many counts were recorded for this clonotype. The rearrangement joins TRBV20-1 to TRBJ1-6; weak D call: TRBD1 (5 bases). Germline assignment: CDR1 DFQATT and CDR2 SNEGSKA (reference sequence). Trimming pared 0 bases from V and 7 bases from J, leaving 10 bases between. The CDR3 totals 14 residues. The CDR3 protein is CSARDPGRNSPLHF. The CDR3, as DNA: TGCAGTGCTAGAGATCCGGGGCGGAATTCACCCCTCCACTTT.

The V gene is TRBV5-1, the J gene TRBJ2-2; 10 bases fit TRBD2. The V segment lost 3 bases and the J segment 1 base; nucleotides outside the gene matches: 3. The CDR3 consists of 16 residues. Germline CDR1 is SGHRS and CDR2 is YFSETQ. The CDR3 sequence: CASSSGLARNTGELFF. CDR3 in DNA: TGCGCCAGCAGCTCGGGACTAGCGAGGAACACCGGGGAGCTGTTTTTT.

Many counts were recorded for this clonotype. In DNA form, the CDR3 reads TGTGCCAGCAGCTTAGTAGGGTGGTCTCTGAACACTGAAGCTTTCTTT. It is translated as CASSLVGWSLNTEAFF. The rearrangement joins TRBV7-9 to TRBJ1-1; D is uncertain. The CDR3 totals 16 residues. The V and J ends lost 1 base and 0 bases respectively, with 12 bases between them. The germline V gene encodes CDR1 SEHNR and CDR2 FQNEAQ (reference sequence).

This clonotype has ten or more counts. This chain links TRBV7-3 with TRBJ2-7, with D perhaps TRBD2 (6 bases). The CDR3 spans 16 residues. CDR1 is SGHTA and CDR2 is FQGTGA in the germline V gene. Trimming left V 0 bases short and J 2 bases short, with 14 bases between. The CDR3 region is CASSLTSSGRTYEQYF. The CDR3 DNA sequence: TGTGCCAGCAGCTTAACGTCGAGCGGGCGAACCTACGAGCAGTACTTC.

The table lists this clonotype with a few counts. This chain joins TRBV24-1 and TRBJ2-4; D possibly corresponds to TRBD1 (5 bases). Germline V gives CDR1 KGHDR, CDR2 SFDVKD. V dropped 6 bases and J dropped 5 bases, with 19 bases sitting between them. This CDR3 comprises 16 residues. In nucleotides, the CDR3 is TGTGCCACCAGTCCCTCCTTGACAGACTCCCAAAACATTCAGTACTTC. Amino acid sequence: CATSPSLTDSQNIQYF.

This clonotype was picked up many times. The chain couples TRBV7-2 to TRBJ2-3; D gene uncertain. CDR1 is SGHTA and CDR2 is FQGNSA in the germline V gene. The CDR3 length is 13 residues. Trimming left V 3 bases short and J 2 bases short, with 6 bases between. CDR3 region: CASSLRLTDTQYF. The DNA for the CDR3 is TGTGCCAGCAGCTTGCGCCTCACAGATACGCAGTATTTT.

The chain employs TRBV2 and TRBJ1-2, with D perhaps TRBD1 (5 bases). Between the trimmed V and J ends, which lost 3 bases and 8 bases, there was a span of 13 bases. Per germline, CDR1 SNHLY and CDR2 FYNNEI. The CDR3 runs to 13 residues. The CDR3 spells CASSEQVRDGYTF. The CDR3 DNA is TGTGCCAGCAGTGAGCAGGTCCGGGACGGCTACACCTTC. Looking up the rest from reference TRBV2 and TRBJ1-2 gives the full variable domain: EPEVTQTPSHQVTQMGQEVILRCVPISNHLYFYWYRQILGQKVEFLVSFYNNEISEKSEIFDDQFSVERPDGSNFTLKIRSTKLEDSAMYFCASSEQVRDGYTFGSGTRLTVV.

There are a few counts of this clonotype. The J gene is TRBJ1-3, the V gene TRBV7-8, with 7 bases aligning to TRBD1. Germline trimming cut 1 base from V and 4 bases from J; bases unmatched to any gene: 7. Looked up from germline, CDR1 is SGHVS and CDR2 is FQNEAQ. The CDR3 runs to 16 residues. This CDR3 reads CASSLERGLGGNTIYF. The CDR3 region has the DNA TGTGCCAGCAGCTTAGAAAGGGGGCTAGGAGGAAACACCATATATTTT.

The chain couples TRBV6-5 to TRBJ1-2; D remains ambiguous. Trimming removed 4 bases at V and 4 bases at J, with 13 bases between. The CDR3 is 14 amino acids. The germline V gene encodes CDR1 MNHEY and CDR2 SVGAGI. CDR3 region: CASSSTDRVYGYTF. In DNA form, the CDR3 reads TGTGCCAGCAGTTCTACTGATCGAGTCTATGGCTACACCTTC.

This clonotype was picked up many times. This chain connects TRBV3-1 to TRBJ2-2, with D possibly matching TRBD1 (5 bases). There are 14 residues in the CDR3. V was shortened by 1 base and J by 6 bases, with 9 bases between the two germline ends. Germline CDR1 and CDR2: LGHDT and YNNKEL (reference sequence). The CDR3 loop is CASSQGIGAGELFF. DNA for the CDR3: TGTGCCAGCAGCCAAGGGATAGGGGCCGGGGAGCTGTTTTTT.

This clonotype was recorded at least ten times. The chain recombines TRBV10-3 with TRBJ2-7; TRBD1 or TRBD2 may be the D gene (5 bases each). The CDR3 totals 14 residues. Germline assignment: CDR1 ENHRY and CDR2 SYGVKD. Trimming left V 3 bases short and J 1 base short, with 10 bases between. CDR3 coding DNA: TGTGCCATCAGTGAAGGGGACCGATCCTACGAGCAGTACTTC. Translated: CAISEGDRSYEQYF.

This clonotype was recorded many times. The gene calls are TRBV29-1 and TRBJ2-3; D possibly matches TRBD1 or TRBD2 (6 bases each). V was cut by 5 bases and J by 3 bases, with 18 bases left in between. The CDR3 extends over 15 amino acids. From germline, CDR1 is SQVTM and CDR2 ANQGSEA. The CDR3 is CSVNDIRGLTDTQYF. The CDR3 nucleotides are TGCAGCGTTAACGACATTCGGGGGCTAACAGATACGCAGTATTTT.

The rearrangement uses TRBV29-1 and TRBJ2-1; tentatively, D is TRBD1 or TRBD2 (5 bases each). The CDR3 consists of 15 residues. V lost 6 bases and J lost 6, with 21 bases in between. In germline, CDR1 is SQVTM, CDR2 ANQGSEA. The CDR3, as DNA: TGCAGCGTCCTCTGGGTAGGGGTGGGGGTCAATGAGCAGTTCTTC. Its protein product is CSVLWVGVGVNEQFF.

This clonotype showed up just once. One end of the junction varies from germline; a read error may be responsible. The V gene is TRBV12-3 or TRBV12-4, the J gene TRBJ2-5, with 7 bases aligning to TRBD2. The CDR3 is 15 amino acids. CDR3 sequence: CASSFQAGARETQYF. The CDR3 DNA follows: TGCGCCAGCAGTTTTCAGGCGGGAGCTCGGGAGACCCAGTACTTC.

The sample holds many counts of this clonotype. This sequence joins TRBV12-3 or TRBV12-4 and TRBJ2-5; no clear D. V lost 3 bases, J lost 3 bases, and 14 bases lay in between. The CDR3 covers 15 residues. The CDR3 is CASSFFRVTKETQYF. In DNA form, the CDR3 reads TGTGCCAGCAGTTTTTTCCGGGTTACAAAAGAGACCCAGTACTTC.

This sequence joins TRBV30 and TRBJ2-5; maybe TRBD2 (6 bases). This CDR3 contains 14 residues. CDR1 GTSNPN and CDR2 SVGIG come from the germline V gene (reference sequence). Trimming removed 4 bases from V and 5 bases from J, with 17 bases in between. CDR3 residues: CAWTDGLAQETQYF. In DNA form, the CDR3 reads TGTGCCTGGACCGACGGGCTAGCGCAGGAGACCCAGTACTTC.

At least ten counts were recorded for this clonotype. The chain is built from TRBV12-3 or TRBV12-4 and TRBJ1-1, with TRBD1 matching over 7 bases. J was trimmed by 0 bases and V by 4 bases; bases with no gene match: 11. The CDR3 is made up of 17 amino acids. The CDR3 DNA reads as TGTGCCAGCAGTTCCGACGGGACAGAGATGTTGAACACTGAAGCTTTCTTT. Its protein product is CASSSDGTEMLNTEAFF.

The rearrangement links TRBV11-2 to TRBJ2-7, with D possibly TRBD2 on 6 matching bases. The CDR3 is 14 residues long. The V and J ends lost 4 bases and 7 bases respectively, with 17 bases between them. Per the germline V gene, CDR1 is SGHAT and CDR2 is FQNNGV. CDR3 in DNA: TGTGCCAGCAGCTCCCCTCGGGGGAAAGGGGAGCAGTACTTC. It translates to CASSSPRGKGEQYF. Together with reference TRBV11-2 and TRBJ2-7, the CDR3 gives the full variable domain: EAGVAQSPRYKIIEKRQSVAFWCNPISGHATLYWYQQILGQGPKLLIQFQNNGVVDDSQLPKDRFSAERLKGVDSTLKIQPAKLEDSAVYLCASSSPRGKGEQYFGPGTRLTVT.

The gene calls are TRBV6-2 or TRBV6-3 and TRBJ2-2; 14 bases are shared with TRBD2. J lost 4 bases, V lost 5 bases, and 9 bases had no gene match. The CDR3 covers 18 residues. CDR1 and CDR2 (germline): MNHEY, SVGEGT. Here the CDR3 reads CASSRWTSGRRGTGELFF. The CDR3 nucleotides read TGTGCCAGCAGTCGTTGGACTAGCGGGAGGCGGGGCACCGGGGAGCTGTTTTTT.

This clonotype was detected many times. The CDR3 here is CSDQRGWSNQPQHF. CDR3 coding DNA: TGCAGCGATCAAAGGGGATGGAGCAATCAGCCCCAGCATTTT. The chain couples TRBV29-1 to TRBJ1-5; a possible D gene is TRBD1 (5 bases). The V end was cut by 7 bases, the J end by 1 base, with 14 bases between. This CDR3 contains 14 residues. Germline V CDR1 and CDR2: SQVTM, ANQGSEA.

In this sample, this clonotype turned up a few times. The rearrangement joins TRBV20-1 to TRBJ1-6, with 7 bases matching TRBD1. Per germline, CDR1 DFQATT and CDR2 SNEGSKA (reference sequence). This CDR3 has 13 residues. Trimming took 3 bases from V and 8 from J; bases not matched to a gene: 4. CDR3 sequence reads: CSASQDRDSPLHF. The CDR3 DNA follows: TGCAGTGCTAGTCAAGACAGGGATTCACCCCTCCACTTT.

CDR3 protein: CASSLLGTENTGELFF. In DNA form, the CDR3 reads TGCGCCAGCAGCTTGCTCGGGACAGAGAACACCGGGGAGCTGTTTTTT. V usage is TRBV5-1 and J usage is TRBJ2-2, with 7 bases matching TRBD1. Germline assignment: CDR1 SGHRS and CDR2 YFSETQ. The V segment lost 1 base and the J segment 1 base; nucleotides outside the gene matches: 4. The CDR3 runs to 16 residues.

This clonotype was seen only a few times. This chain joins TRBV20-1 and TRBJ2-7, with 7 bases fitting TRBD1. This CDR3 has 15 amino acids. The ends lost 6 bases at V and 1 base at J; junction bases unmatched: 12. Germline lookup yields CDR1 DFQATT and CDR2 SNEGSKA (reference sequence). The CDR3 DNA reads as TGCAGTGCGAGGACGAGACAGGGCCTTTCCTACGAGCAGTACTTC. It encodes CSARTRQGLSYEQYF.